The present T cell receptor beta chain was sequenced within a study of cytomegalovirus exposure and HLA in healthy donors. Overall study findings and caveats: A later analysis by the authors found several of the most significant clusters apparently linked to common viral pathogens. Beyond CMV serostatus, there was no information to go on about immune exposure. According to a later analysis, most TCR beta chains associated with CMV appeared HLA-restricted.

In regard to this clone: What it binds is not known.

The PCR used 60 Vbeta and 13 Jbeta primers. TCRdb's copy holds only in-frame clones and misses some; the assay was immunoSEQ multiplex PCR. The sample consists of 100,000 to 150,000 clones, about 68% of them appearing once. Trimming removed 3 bases at V and 2 bases at J, with 15 bases between. This CDR3 has 16 residues. Germline V lookup: CDR1 ENHRY, CDR2 SYGVKD. The chain uses TRBV10-3 and TRBJ2-3; D may be TRBD2 (7 bases). The specimen sequenced was PBMCs. This receptor was identified in a middle-aged man in good health and CMV-seropositive. The CDR3 DNA follows: TGTGCCATCAGTGATGGAGGGGGGGGGCCCACAGATACGCAGTATTTT. This gives the protein CAISDGGGGPTDTQYF.